This T cell receptor (beta chain) was observed in a study of T cells in Graves' hyperthyroidism and ophthalmopathy (dated by TCRdb to the late 2010s). At the level of the whole study: To identify TCR V-J signatures that set the groups apart, the researchers used a discovery cohort of more than 95 patients, made up of 40 to 45 with Graves' ophthalmopathy and some 60 with stable Graves' hyperthyroidism. Whether ophthalmopathy could be predicted prospectively was tested in an independent validation cohort made up of under 20 hyperthyroidism patients plus 17 patients who later progressed to ophthalmopathy. The 100 or so discovery patients were randomly divided into training and test sets at a 7:3 ratio. The study also compared thyroid tissue and blood T-cell repertoires from 5 to 7 Graves' hyperthyroidism patients. Following sampling, methimazole starting at 30 mg daily was given to hyperthyroidism patients, and high-dose intravenous methylprednisolone was given to ophthalmopathy patients. According to the paper, TCR Vbeta CDR3 sequencing was carried out on around 140 peripheral blood samples, which came from about 45 ophthalmopathy, roughly 75 hyperthyroidism and roughly 17 progressor patients. Findings and caveats that apply to the study as a whole: A model built on a 13 V-J signature distinguished ophthalmopathy from stable hyperthyroidism, reaching roughly 88% sensitivity and approximately 83% specificity in cross-validation and 80%/75% in testing. Sample size was not statistically predetermined, and blinding of investigators to group allocation was not performed. In validation, progression to ophthalmopathy was predicted by the model with 70.59% sensitivity and roughly 76% specificity, a median of around 6.5 months before onset. Most expanded thyroid clonotypes (frequency above 0.001) were also detected in blood, a finding suggesting that blood repertoires may reflect thyroid immune responses.

Exclusion was applied to patients with uncontrolled infections, other autoimmune diseases, pregnancy or lactation. Diagnoses were based on clinical symptoms, serum thyroxine and TRAb, thyroid ultrasound and orbital computed tomography. Total RNA was extracted using Trizol reagent, and RNA quality was assessed on an Agilent 2100 Bioanalyzer. The sample holds one count of this clonotype. Its recognized antigen is unknown. The input lacks base qualities; no much larger clone sits a single base away. One read is thin evidence. From cysteine to phenylalanine, the CDR3 is 11 amino acids long. The CDR3 DNA has 33 bases and is translated from base 1. Ends trimmed: V by 6 bases, J by 5 bases; bases unmatched to a gene: 0. The germline V gene (reference sequence) specifies DFQATT as CDR1 and SNEGSKA as CDR2. TCR beta CDR3 regions were amplified from RNA transcripts. The TCR CDR3 was subjected to a first round of RT-PCR using the HTBI primer set and the Qiagen OneStep RT-PCR kit. Libraries were constructed in a second round of multiplex PCR, after which size selection and purification were carried out. Paired-end sequencing of the libraries was performed with 100 bp reads on an Illumina HiSeq2000. Per the source publication's procedure: SOAPnuke was used to process the raw data, removing reads that contained adapters or uncalled bases, had a mean Phred below 15, or lacked an exact match to the constant primer or identifier. High-quality paired reads were merged with COPE v1.2.5, and unique nucleotide sequences were defined as clonotypes. MiTCR v1.1 was used to align the clonotypes against IMGT TRBV, TRBD and TRBJ reference segments. The analysis was restricted to V-J combinations with a frequency above 0.0001, which together covered around 99% of the repertoires. A TCS score was defined as the ratio of F50 (clonal expansion) to E x V (chaos), with BLOSUM62-based TCRdist applied between CDR3 peptides within each V-J. Welch's t-statistics and random forest reduced 450 to 600 V-J features to 10 to 15, which were used in a naive Bayes classifier (R e1071). The Morisita-Horn index was used to measure how similar the thyroid and blood repertoires were. TCRdb redid the processing of the public reads, applying fastp at Q25 and MiXCR, and retained in-frame beta chains. For every CDR3 protein sequence, its rows merge into one entry that carries the most common genes and DNA. None of the V and J calls come from the authors' own analysis; TCRdb made them. This sample is represented by about 510,000 distinct CDR3 sequences; 40% to 50% of them were singletons. About 43% of the sample is in the top ten clones.

This sequence originates from an adult woman with Graves' disease, either hyperthyroidism or ophthalmopathy (not recorded which). The V and J segments used are TRBV20-1 and TRBJ2-1; the junction holds 8 bases that match TRBD2. Sequencing was carried out using peripheral blood or thyroid tissue (not recorded which). The CDR3 sequence is CSAAGDNEQFF. The sequenced DNA: TGCAGTGCAGCGGGAGACAATGAGCAGTTCTTC.